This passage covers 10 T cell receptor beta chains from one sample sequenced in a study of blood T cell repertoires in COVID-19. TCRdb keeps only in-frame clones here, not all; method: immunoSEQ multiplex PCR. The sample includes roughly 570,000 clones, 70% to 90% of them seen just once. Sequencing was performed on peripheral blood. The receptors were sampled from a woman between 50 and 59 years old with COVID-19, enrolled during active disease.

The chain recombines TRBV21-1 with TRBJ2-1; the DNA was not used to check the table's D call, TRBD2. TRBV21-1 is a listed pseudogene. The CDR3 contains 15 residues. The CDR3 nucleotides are TGTGCCAGCAGCAAACCCCGGCGGGGGCGCGATGAGCAGTTCTTC. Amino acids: CASSKPRRGRDEQFF.

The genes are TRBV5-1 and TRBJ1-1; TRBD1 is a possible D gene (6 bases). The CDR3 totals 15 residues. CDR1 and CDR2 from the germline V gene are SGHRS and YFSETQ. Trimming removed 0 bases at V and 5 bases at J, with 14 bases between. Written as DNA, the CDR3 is TGCGCCAGCAGCTTGGAAGCTCAGGGGAGTACTGAAGCTTTCTTT. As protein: CASSLEAQGSTEAFF.

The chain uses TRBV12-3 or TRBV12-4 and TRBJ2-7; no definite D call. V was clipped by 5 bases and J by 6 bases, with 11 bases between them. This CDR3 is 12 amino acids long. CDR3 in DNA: TGTGCCAGCAGTACTCTAATGAGCGAGCAGTACTTC. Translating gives CASSTLMSEQYF.

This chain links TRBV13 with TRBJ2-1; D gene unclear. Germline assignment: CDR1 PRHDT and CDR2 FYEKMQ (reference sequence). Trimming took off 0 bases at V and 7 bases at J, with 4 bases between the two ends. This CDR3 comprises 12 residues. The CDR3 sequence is CASSLGQNEQFF. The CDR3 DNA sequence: TGTGCCAGCAGCTTAGGTCAGAATGAGCAGTTCTTC.

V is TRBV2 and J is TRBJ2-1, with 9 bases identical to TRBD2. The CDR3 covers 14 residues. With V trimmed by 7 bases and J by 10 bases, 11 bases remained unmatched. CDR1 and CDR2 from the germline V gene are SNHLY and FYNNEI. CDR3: CASMVAGDPREQFF. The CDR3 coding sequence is TGTGCCAGCATGGTAGCGGGGGACCCACGGGAGCAGTTCTTC.

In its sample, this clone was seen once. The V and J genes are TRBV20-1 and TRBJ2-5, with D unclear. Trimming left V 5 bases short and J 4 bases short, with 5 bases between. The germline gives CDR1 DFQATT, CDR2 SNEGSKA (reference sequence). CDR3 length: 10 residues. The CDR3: CSAPLETQYF. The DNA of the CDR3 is TGCAGTGCTCCGTTAGAGACCCAGTACTTC.

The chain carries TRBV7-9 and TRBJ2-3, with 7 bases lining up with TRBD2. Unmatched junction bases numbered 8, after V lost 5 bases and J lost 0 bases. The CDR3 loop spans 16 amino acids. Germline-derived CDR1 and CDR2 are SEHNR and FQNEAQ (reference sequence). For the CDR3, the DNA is TGTGCCAGCAGCCGAACCGGGACTACCAGCACAGATACGCAGTATTTT. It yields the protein CASSRTGTTSTDTQYF. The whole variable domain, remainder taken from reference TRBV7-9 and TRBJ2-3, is DTGVSQNPRHKITKRGQNVTFRCDPISEHNRLYWYRQTLGQGPEFLTYFQNEAQLEKSRLLSDRFSAERPKGSFSTLEIQRTEQGDSAMYLCASSRTGTTSTDTQYFGPGTRLTVL.

For the CDR3, the DNA is TGTGCCAGCACTCAACTGGGGCCCAATCAGCCCCAGCATTTT. Amino acids: CASTQLGPNQPQHF. The chain carries TRBV2 and TRBJ1-5; tentatively, D is TRBD1 (5 bases). Looked up from germline, CDR1 is SNHLY and CDR2 is FYNNEI. V dropped 7 bases and J dropped 3 bases, with 13 bases sitting between them. The CDR3 spans 14 residues.

Here the CDR3 reads CASRARLSVQPNTEAFF. CDR3 nucleotides: TGTGCCAGCAGAGCTCGACTTTCTGTCCAACCAAACACTGAAGCTTTCTTT. The chain links TRBV7-9 to TRBJ1-1, with D unresolved. Germline CDR1 and CDR2: SEHNR and FQNEAQ (reference sequence). V lost 6 bases to trimming and J lost 2 bases, with 22 bases between them. The CDR3 totals 17 residues.

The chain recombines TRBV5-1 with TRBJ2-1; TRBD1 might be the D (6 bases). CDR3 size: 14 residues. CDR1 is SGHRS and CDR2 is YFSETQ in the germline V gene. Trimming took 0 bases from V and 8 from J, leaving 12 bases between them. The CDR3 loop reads CASSLDQGNHEQFF. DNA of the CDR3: TGCGCCAGCAGCTTGGATCAGGGGAACCATGAGCAGTTCTTC.